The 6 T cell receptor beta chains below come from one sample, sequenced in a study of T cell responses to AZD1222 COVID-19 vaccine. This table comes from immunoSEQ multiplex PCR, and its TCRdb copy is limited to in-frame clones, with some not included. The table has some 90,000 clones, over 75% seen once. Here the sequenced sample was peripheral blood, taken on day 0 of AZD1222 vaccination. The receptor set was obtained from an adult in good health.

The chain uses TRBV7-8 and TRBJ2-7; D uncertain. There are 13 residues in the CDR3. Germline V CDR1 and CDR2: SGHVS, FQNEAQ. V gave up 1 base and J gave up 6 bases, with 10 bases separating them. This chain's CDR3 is CASSLVKGFEQYF. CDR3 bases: TGTGCCAGCAGCTTAGTGAAGGGTTTCGAGCAGTACTTC.

The CDR3 here is CASSLGRLATNYGYTF. CDR3 bases: TGTGCCAGCAGCTTAGGACGGCTCGCTACGAACTATGGCTACACCTTC. The chain links TRBV11-1 to TRBJ1-2; D is unclear. Deletions cut 1 base from V and 2 bases from J, with 14 bases between. From germline, CDR1 is SGHAT and CDR2 FQDESV (reference sequence). The CDR3 runs 16 residues.

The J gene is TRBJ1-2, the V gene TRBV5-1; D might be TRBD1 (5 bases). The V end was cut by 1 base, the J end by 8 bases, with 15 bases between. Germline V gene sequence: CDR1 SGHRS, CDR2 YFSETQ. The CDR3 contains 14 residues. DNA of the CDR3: TGCGCCAGCAGCTTGACGCAGGGTAATTACGGCTACACCTTC. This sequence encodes CASSLTQGNYGYTF.

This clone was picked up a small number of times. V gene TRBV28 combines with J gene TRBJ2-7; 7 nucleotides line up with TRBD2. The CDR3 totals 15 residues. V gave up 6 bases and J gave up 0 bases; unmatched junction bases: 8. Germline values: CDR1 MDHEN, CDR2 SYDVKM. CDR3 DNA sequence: TGTGCCAGCAGCGTAGCGGGCACTAGCTCCTACGAGCAGTACTTC. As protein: CASSVAGTSSYEQYF.

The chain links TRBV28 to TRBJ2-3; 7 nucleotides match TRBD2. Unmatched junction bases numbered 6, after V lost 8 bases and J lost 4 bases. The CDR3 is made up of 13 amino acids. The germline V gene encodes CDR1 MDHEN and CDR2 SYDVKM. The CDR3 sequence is CASGLVGSDTQYF. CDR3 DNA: TGTGCCAGCGGACTAGTTGGGTCAGATACGCAGTATTTT.

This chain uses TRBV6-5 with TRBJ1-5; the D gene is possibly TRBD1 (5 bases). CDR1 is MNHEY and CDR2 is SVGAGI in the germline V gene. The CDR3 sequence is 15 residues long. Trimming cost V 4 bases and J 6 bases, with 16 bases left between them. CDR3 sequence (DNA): TGTGCCAGCAGTTCCCGGGGACGCGGGGGTCAGCCCCAGCATTTT. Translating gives CASSSRGRGGQPQHF.